Here is one T cell receptor (beta chain) with its context. It was with a sample-barcoded 5' primer and a J-beta primer mix that a second PCR of roughly 6 to 12 cycles was run. TCRdb re-analysed the 5' RACE reads in MiXCR, keeping a single row per CDR3 protein. The table includes around 800,000 distinct CDR3 sequences, around 43% detected once. The data originate from a study of blood T cells in healthy people across ages. Germline V gene sequence: CDR1 MNHEY, CDR2 SMNVEV (reference sequence). The CDR3 is 20 amino acids. V lost 3 bases and J lost 2, with 23 bases in between. The source is a man in his fifties or sixties in good health. This chain joins TRBV27 and TRBJ2-6, with a tentative D call TRBD2 (6 bases). Specimen: blood. As DNA, the CDR3 is TGTGCCAGCAGTTTTCGGGGGAAAACCCGGGGAGTTACTGGGGCCAACGTCCTGACTTTC. Translation gives CASSFRGKTRGVTGANVLTF.